This T cell receptor beta chain is from a study of shared clonotypes between healthy human individuals. On the study more broadly: Three CD4 naive, three CD4 memory, two CD8 naive and one CD8 memory plate were used per donor.

This clone appeared a single time. The target antigen is unknown. Study-level results: The naive CD4 repertoires of a few donors were compared, and approximately 5.3% of clonotypes were shared. Expectations were that clonotype sharing among donors would be affected by sequencing depth.

Using immunoSEQ multiplex PCR, the repertoire was profiled, and TCRdb retains in-frame clones only, with some absent. The data hold about 2 million clones, with about 94% observed a single time. In the naive CD8 group, cells lacked CD45RO and were positively selected for CCR7, so terminally differentiated effector memory CD45RA+ cells were left out. All donors were healthy HIV-negative adults lacking recent acute infections or vaccinations. There are 14 residues in the CDR3. V was clipped by 0 bases and J by 0 bases, with 5 bases between them. Germline values: CDR1 SGHDT, CDR2 YYEEEE. The source is a young man in good health. J is TRBJ2-3 and V is TRBV5-6, with D hard to call. Input material: naive CD8+ T cells sorted from blood. CDR3 DNA: TGTGCCAGCAGCTTGGAACAGAGCACAGATACGCAGTATTTT. Translated, it gives CASSLEQSTDTQYF. Looking up the rest from reference TRBV5-6 and TRBJ2-3 gives the full variable domain: DAGVTQSPTHLIKTRGQQVTLRCSPKSGHDTVSWYQQALGQGPQFIFQYYEEEERQRGNFPDRFSGHQFPNYSSELNVNALLLGDSALYLCASSLEQSTDTQYFGPGTRLTVL.